The 18 T cell receptor beta chains given below trace back to one sample, sequenced in a study of blood T cells in healthy people across ages. Alongside a J-beta primer mix, a sample-barcoded 5' primer served in a second PCR lasting roughly 6 to 12 cycles. In TCRdb, the 5' RACE reads were re-called with MiXCR into one record per CDR3 protein. The sample records 1.5 million to 2 million distinct CDR3 sequences, roughly 52% being singletons. Sequencing was carried out using blood. Receptors originate from a woman aged 40 to 50 in good health.

The chain recombines TRBV7-2 with TRBJ2-1; D remains ambiguous. V lost 0 bases to trimming and J lost 6 bases, with 24 bases between them. The CDR3 spans 19 residues. Per germline, CDR1 SGHTA and CDR2 FQGNSA. The CDR3 coding sequence is TGTGCCAGCAGCTTAGCGAAGGCGGCTATCGCATCTCGGACCAATGAGCAGTTCTTC. Residues: CASSLAKAAIASRTNEQFF.

The CDR3 nucleotides are TGTGCCACCAGCGTCGCAGGGTACCAAGAGACCCAGTACTTC. Encoded protein: CATSVAGYQETQYF. V and J are TRBV15 and TRBJ2-5; maybe TRBD1 (5 bases). V was trimmed by 5 bases and J by 0 bases, leaving 10 bases between them. The CDR3 extends over 14 amino acids. Germline V CDR1 and CDR2: LNHNV, YYDKDF (reference sequence).

The gene calls are TRBV5-1 and TRBJ1-6; no firm D call. Between the trimmed V and J ends, which lost 0 bases and 6 bases, there was a span of 7 bases. This CDR3 comprises 14 residues. CDR1 SGHRS and CDR2 YFSETQ come from the germline V gene. The CDR3 nucleotides are TGCGCCAGCAGCTTGGAACCGAGTAATTCACCCCTCCACTTT. It specifies CASSLEPSNSPLHF.

CDR3 DNA sequence: TGTGCCACCAGTGATCACCGGGACAGAACTAACTATGGCTACACCTTC. Its translation: CATSDHRDRTNYGYTF. V gene TRBV24-1 combines with J gene TRBJ1-2; 7 positions agree with TRBD1. The CDR3 runs to 16 residues. Germline lookup yields CDR1 KGHDR and CDR2 SFDVKD. J lost 0 bases, V lost 3 bases, and 6 bases had no gene match.

The rearrangement uses TRBV29-1 and TRBJ1-2; tentatively, D is TRBD1 (6 bases). Germline CDR1 is SQVTM and CDR2 is ANQGSEA. Trimming pared 3 bases from V and 8 bases from J, leaving 10 bases between. The CDR3 loop spans 11 amino acids. The CDR3 region is CSVEVRGGYTF. CDR3 sequence (DNA): TGCAGCGTTGAGGTCAGGGGAGGCTACACCTTC.

The table lists this clonotype with a few counts. The V and J genes are TRBV7-2 and TRBJ2-1, with D unclear. The CDR3 extends over 17 amino acids. V gave up 3 bases and J gave up 0 bases, with 15 bases separating them. CDR1 and CDR2 (germline): SGHTA, FQGNSA. The CDR3 sequence is CASSLAAARSSYNEQFF. CDR3 coding DNA: TGTGCCAGCAGCTTGGCAGCAGCGCGTAGCTCCTACAATGAGCAGTTCTTC.

V gene TRBV11-1 combines with J gene TRBJ1-4, with TRBD1 identical over 7 bases. Germline V lookup: CDR1 SGHAT, CDR2 FQDESV (reference sequence). J lost 7 bases, V lost 5 bases, and 4 bases had no gene match. The CDR3 has 13 amino acids. This CDR3 reads CASSTGQLEKLFF. The CDR3, as DNA: TGTGCCAGCAGCACGGGACAGCTTGAAAAACTGTTTTTT.

This sequence joins TRBV29-1 and TRBJ2-3; D remains unclear. Germline CDR1 reads SQVTM; CDR2 reads ANQGSEA. The CDR3 consists of 13 residues. Trimming removed 5 bases at V and 1 base at J, with 10 bases between. The DNA of the CDR3 is TGCAGCGTTCGCCCGTCCGGCACAGATACGCAGTATTTT. Translated, it gives CSVRPSGTDTQYF.

This clonotype occurred a few times. The chain uses TRBV6-2 or TRBV6-3 and TRBJ2-5; D is undetermined. V gave up 2 bases and J gave up 5 bases, with 6 bases separating them. Germline V gene data show CDR1 as MNHEY and CDR2 as SVGEGT. This CDR3 has 12 amino acids. For the CDR3, the DNA is TGTGCCAGCAGTTACGCCACGGAGACCCAGTACTTC. Its protein is CASSYATETQYF.

This clonotype was counted only a few times. The chain employs TRBV28 and TRBJ2-7; no firm D call. The length of the CDR3 is 14 residues. Germline V gene data show CDR1 as MDHEN and CDR2 as SYDVKM. Trimming pared 8 bases from V and 2 bases from J, leaving 16 bases between. CDR3 sequence: CASGRPNPPYEQYF. The CDR3 DNA sequence: TGTGCCAGCGGGCGGCCAAATCCCCCCTACGAGCAGTACTTC. The full variable domain, completed using reference TRBV28 and TRBJ2-7, is DVKVTQSSRYLVKRTGEKVFLECVQDMDHENMFWYRQDPGLGLRLIYFSYDVKMKEKGDIPEGYSVSREKKERFSLILESASTNQTSMYLCASGRPNPPYEQYFGPGTRLTVT.

This clonotype was seen more than once but under ten times. The chain employs TRBV28 and TRBJ2-5; the D is unclear. The V and J ends lost 4 bases and 3 bases respectively, with 15 bases between them. This CDR3 has 15 residues. Germline CDR1 reads MDHEN; CDR2 reads SYDVKM. CDR3 DNA sequence: TGTGCCAGCAGTTCCAGACCCCCTCACGAAGAGACCCAGTACTTC. This translates into CASSSRPPHEETQYF.

Worth noting for this clonotype: Its ends do not fully match the called genes, so a read error is possible. The chain combines TRBV7-7 with TRBJ2-1; either TRBD1 or TRBD2 may supply D (6 bases each). CDR1 and CDR2 from the germline V gene are SSHAT and FNYEAQ (reference sequence). The CDR3 contains 14 residues. CDR3 residues: CASSLLKRGDEQFF. The CDR3 nucleotides are TGTGCTAGCAGCTTATTAAAAAGGGGGGACGAGCAGTTCTTC. The full variable domain, rest sourced from reference TRBV7-7 and TRBJ2-1, is GAGVSQSPRYKVTKRGQDVTLRCDPISSHATLYWYQQALGQGPEFLTYFNYEAQPDKSGLPSDRFSAERPEGSISTLTIQRTEQRDSAMYRCASSLLKRGDEQFFGPGTRLTVL.

This chain links TRBV20-1 with TRBJ2-3; D is undetermined. Germline V gives CDR1 DFQATT, CDR2 SNEGSKA (reference sequence). The CDR3 spans 16 residues. Deletions cut 0 bases from V and 2 bases from J, with 15 bases between. The CDR3 coding sequence is TGCAGTGCTAGAGATCCACTGGAGTATTACACAGATACGCAGTATTTT. Translating gives CSARDPLEYYTDTQYF.

The gene calls are TRBV18 and TRBJ2-7; TRBD1 or TRBD2 may be the D gene (5 bases each). Germline CDR1 reads KGHSH; CDR2 reads LQKENI. The CDR3 has 14 residues. Between the trimmed V and J ends, which lost 2 bases and 5 bases, there was a span of 13 bases. This CDR3 is CASSPGRGVNEQYF. The CDR3, as DNA: TGTGCCAGCTCACCAGGGAGAGGGGTTAACGAGCAGTACTTC. Supplemented by reference TRBV18 and TRBJ2-7, the full variable domain reads NAGVMQNPRHLVRRRGQEARLRCSPMKGHSHVYWYRQLPEEGLKFMVYLQKENIIDESGMPKERFSAEFPKEGPSILRIQQVVRGDSAAYFCASSPGRGVNEQYFGPGTRLTVT.

This rearrangement joins TRBV12-3 or TRBV12-4 to TRBJ2-3; D might be TRBD2 (7 bases). CDR3 size: 17 residues. Trimming removed 7 bases from V and 3 bases from J, with 23 bases in between. CDR3 sequence (DNA): TGTGCCAGCAACCCTAGGGGTGCAAGGGGGGGGACAGATACGCAGTATTTT. Translating it yields CASNPRGARGGTDTQYF.

V and J are TRBV12-3 or TRBV12-4 and TRBJ2-1; 12 positions match TRBD2. J lost 7 bases, V lost 4 bases, and 5 bases had no gene match. The CDR3 totals 15 residues. The CDR3 DNA sequence: TGTGCCAGCAGTTACTGGACTAGCGGGGTAAATGAGCAGTTCTTC. Its translation is CASSYWTSGVNEQFF.

The V call is TRBV7-9, the J call TRBJ2-1, with 8 bases aligning to TRBD1. This CDR3 spans 17 amino acids. J lost 7 bases, V lost 3 bases, and 14 bases had no gene match. Germline loops: CDR1 SEHNR, CDR2 FQNEAQ (reference sequence). The CDR3 bases are TGTGCCAGCAGCTTTTTGGATCGGACAGGGATCCCTAATGAGCAGTTCTTC. This translates into CASSFLDRTGIPNEQFF.

The chain carries TRBV4-1 and TRBJ1-2; the D gene is possibly TRBD1 (6 bases). This CDR3 contains 14 residues. The germline V gene encodes CDR1 MGHRA and CDR2 YSYEKL. V was clipped by 4 bases and J by 4 bases, with 13 bases between them. CDR3 protein: CASSLGAASYGYTF. In DNA form, the CDR3 reads TGCGCCAGCAGCCTGGGGGCGGCGAGCTATGGCTACACCTTC.